This T cell receptor beta chain was found in a study of beta chain features in type 1 diabetes. This clone occurred a few times. Its cognate antigen is unknown. One heparinised draw, averaging around 0.12 L, was taken per donor. Of the isolated RNA, all was reverse transcribed, and so the sequenced material was expressed TCRB transcripts. Naive, central memory and regulatory T cell samples yielded about 3.57 million reads on average. Method: immunoSEQ multiplex PCR; TCRdb's copy keeps in-frame clones and lacks some. The table has around 240,000 clones, 16% seen once. Study observations and caveats: For patients, the naive, central memory and Treg TCRB repertoires appeared more alike than for healthy donors. People with Type 1 diabetes carried modestly yet significantly shorter TCRB CDR3s in all four CD4+ subsets.

Input material: naive CD4+ T cells from blood. The receptor was derived from a man aged 25 to 40 with type 1 diabetes.

CDR3 residues: CASSPPSSGNTIYF. Written as DNA, the CDR3 is TGTGCCAGCAGCCCTCCTTCCTCTGGAAACACCATATATTTT. This chain links TRBV7-9 with TRBJ1-3; D unclear. This CDR3 comprises 14 residues. Germline V CDR1 and CDR2: SEHNR, FQNEAQ (reference sequence). V was trimmed by 5 bases and J by 0 bases, leaving 8 bases between them.